This T cell receptor (beta chain) comes out of a study of blood T cell repertoires in COVID-19. Study-wide context: The United States, Italy and Spain supplied acute and convalescent COVID-19 samples. PBMCs, B-cell-depleted T cells, or T cells provided the cDNA or gDNA that made up the material.

Germline V gene data show CDR1 as MDHEN and CDR2 as SYDVKM. CDR3 length: 14 residues. Trimming cost V 10 bases and J 0 bases, with 15 bases left between them. Original processing methods: Counts of nucleated cells, estimated from reference gene primer amplification, were obtained. Repertoires were generated with immunoSEQ multiplex PCR, while TCRdb's copy carries only in-frame clones and drops some. Clonal size and the V and J genes are those of that table, whereas D and trimming came from the DNA. The top ten clones hold 9% to 12% of a sample with a few hundred thousand clones, roughly 87% of them seen once.

The sample consisted of PBMCs or T cells enriched from blood (not recorded which). The receptor comes from a man aged 18 to 30 with acute COVID-19. V gene TRBV28 combines with J gene TRBJ1-1; D is unclear. The CDR3 reads CATTRGSLNTEAFF. The CDR3 DNA follows: TGTGCCACAACACGGGGATCTCTGAACACTGAAGCTTTCTTT.